This TCR beta chain originates from a study of ipilimumab plus nivolumab after autologous stem cell transplantation. Whole-study context: Patients received a median of about five ipilimumab and roughly eight nivolumab doses. DLBCL patients had primary refractory or relapsed disease.

The CDR3 runs 13 residues. Per germline, CDR1 LNHDA and CDR2 SQIVND (reference sequence). Trimming removed 6 bases at V and 2 bases at J, with 11 bases between. Some clones are missing from TCRdb's copy, which holds only in-frame ones; the method was immunoSEQ multiplex PCR. Found here are 17,000 or so clones, approximately 80% of them singletons; the top ten hold roughly a third. Starting 14 to 28 days after autologous transplant, ipilimumab 1 mg/kg was given. Through week 26, nivolumab 3 mg/kg IV was given weeks 1, 4, 7, 10, then biweekly. The chain carries TRBV19 and TRBJ2-7, with D perhaps matching TRBD1 (6 bases). The TCR originated in a male donor with diffuse large B-cell lymphoma. The specimen comprised PBMCs, sampled in a trial of ipilimumab plus nivolumab as post-transplant consolidation. The CDR3 DNA sequence: TGTGCCAGTAGACAGAGGGGGACCTACGAGCAGTACTTC. Its translation: CASRQRGTYEQYF.